Here is one T cell receptor (beta chain) with its context. Its antigen is undetermined. Although they were nominally healthy when sampled, donors likely had unrecorded immune exposures. PCR employed 60 Vbeta and 13 Jbeta primers. Assay used: immunoSEQ multiplex PCR; TCRdb lists only in-frame clones, some missing. The sample holds 150,000 to 200,000 clones, 82% seen once. This record belongs to a study of cytomegalovirus exposure and HLA in healthy donors. Trimming stripped 4 bases from V and 2 bases from J, with 12 bases between. CDR1 is SGHTS, CDR2 YDEGEE, per germline. CDR3 length equals 14 residues. Study findings and constraints: Among the CMV-associated chains, a few were confirmed in vitro as specific for CMV antigens.

The sequence was obtained from a girl between 5 and 17 years old in good health and CMV-seropositive. Source material: PBMCs. The chain links TRBV5-8 to TRBJ1-2, with a tentative D call TRBD1 (6 bases). In DNA form, the CDR3 reads TGTGCCAGCAGCCGGGACACCAGGAACTATGGCTACACCTTC. This encodes CASSRDTRNYGYTF.